This record looks at one T cell receptor (beta chain) sequence and its context. The assay was immunoSEQ multiplex PCR, and TCRdb's table has in-frame clones only and misses some. The data hold tens of thousands of clones, with around 90% observed a single time. These data come from a study of control samples from healthy donors and cancer patients. CDR3 size: 12 residues. Trimming shortened V by 2 bases and J by 8 bases, and 7 bases separated the two germline ends. Germline CDR1 and CDR2: SGHVS and FQNEAQ. Sequenced input: PBMCs. This TCR was sampled from a man aged 55 to 70 with colorectal cancer. V gene TRBV7-8 combines with J gene TRBJ2-1; tentative D call: TRBD1 (5 bases). The CDR3 DNA sequence: TGTGCCAGCAGCTTATCAGGGTATGAGCAGTTCTTC. Encoded protein: CASSLSGYEQFF.